This paragraph reports one TCR beta chain. The antigen is unknown. This record comes from a study of T cell clonotyping in hematopoietic cell transplantation. Study-level background: Recipients' pretransplant samples followed cytoreduction.

The sample's time point: recipient sample about 28 days before transplant, after cytoreduction. Recipient blood drawn about 28 days pretransplant and days 30, 100, 180 after. General study findings and limits: Few recipient clonotypes overlapped donors; over 97% were de novo at given depth.

This CDR3 has 13 amino acids. Per germline, CDR1 SGHDT and CDR2 YYEEEE. V lost 1 base and J lost 4, with 8 bases in between. Generated by immunoSEQ multiplex PCR, the TCRdb table keeps only in-frame clones and is missing some. Counted here are tens of thousands of clones, over 65% occurring once; the ten biggest clones make up around 6.5%. This chain links TRBV5-6 with TRBJ2-5; the D gene is possibly TRBD2 (5 bases). The sample consisted of peripheral blood mononuclear cells, taken before stem cell transplant. The clonotype was recovered from a woman aged 25 to 39 with chronic myeloid leukemia. Some clones in this sample may be carry-over from other donors' samples. CDR3 nucleotides: TGTGCCAGCAGCTTGTGGACTGTAGAGACCCAGTACTTC. It specifies CASSLWTVETQYF.